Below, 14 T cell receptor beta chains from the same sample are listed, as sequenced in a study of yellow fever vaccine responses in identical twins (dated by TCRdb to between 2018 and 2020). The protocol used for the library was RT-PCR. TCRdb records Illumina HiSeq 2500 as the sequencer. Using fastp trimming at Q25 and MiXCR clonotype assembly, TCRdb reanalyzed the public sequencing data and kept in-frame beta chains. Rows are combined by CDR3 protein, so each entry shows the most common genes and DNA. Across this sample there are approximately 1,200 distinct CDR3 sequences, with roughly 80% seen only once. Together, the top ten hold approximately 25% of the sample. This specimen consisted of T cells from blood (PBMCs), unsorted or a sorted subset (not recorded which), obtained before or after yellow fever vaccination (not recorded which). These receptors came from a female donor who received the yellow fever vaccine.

CDR3 nucleotides: TGCGCCAGCAGTGAATCGGGTGTCGCTAATGAAAAACTGTTTTTT. Its translation: CASSESGVANEKLFF. This chain connects TRBV10-1 to TRBJ1-4; D not certain. V shed 3 bases and J shed 3 bases, with 11 bases lying between them. The germline V gene has CDR1 WNHNN and CDR2 SYGVQD (reference sequence). The CDR3 covers 15 residues.

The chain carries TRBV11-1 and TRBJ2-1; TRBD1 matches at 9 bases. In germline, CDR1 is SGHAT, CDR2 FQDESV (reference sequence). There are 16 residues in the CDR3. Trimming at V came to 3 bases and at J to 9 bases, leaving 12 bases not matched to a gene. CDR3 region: CASSFFYGQGFGEQFF. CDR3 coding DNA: TGTGCCAGCAGCTTCTTCTACGGACAGGGGTTTGGTGAGCAGTTCTTC.

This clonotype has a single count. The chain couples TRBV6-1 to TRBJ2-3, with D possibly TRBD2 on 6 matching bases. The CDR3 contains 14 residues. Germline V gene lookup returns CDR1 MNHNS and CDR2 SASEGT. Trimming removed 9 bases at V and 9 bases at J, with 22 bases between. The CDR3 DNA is TGTGCCAGTAGGTCTAGCGACCAGCAAGGGACGCAGTATTTT. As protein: CASRSSDQQGTQYF.

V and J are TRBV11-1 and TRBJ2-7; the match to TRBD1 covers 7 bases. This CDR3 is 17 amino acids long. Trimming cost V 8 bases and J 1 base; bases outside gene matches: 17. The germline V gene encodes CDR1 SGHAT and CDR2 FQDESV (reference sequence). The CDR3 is CASSNLREGAESYEQYF. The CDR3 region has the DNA TGTGCCAGCTCAAACCTTCGTGAGGGGGCCGAATCCTACGAGCAGTACTTC.

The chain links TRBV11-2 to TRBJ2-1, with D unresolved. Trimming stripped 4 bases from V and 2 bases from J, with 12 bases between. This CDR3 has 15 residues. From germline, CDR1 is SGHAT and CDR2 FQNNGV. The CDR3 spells CASSSTQATYNEQFF. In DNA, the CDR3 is TGTGCCAGCAGCTCCACCCAGGCAACCTACAATGAGCAGTTCTTC.

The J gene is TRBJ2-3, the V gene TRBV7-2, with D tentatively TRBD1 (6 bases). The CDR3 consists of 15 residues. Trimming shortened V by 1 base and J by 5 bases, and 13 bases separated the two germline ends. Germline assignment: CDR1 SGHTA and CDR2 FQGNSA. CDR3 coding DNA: TGTGCCAGCAGCTTAGTTGGTACAGGGATAGATACGCAGTATTTT. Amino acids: CASSLVGTGIDTQYF.

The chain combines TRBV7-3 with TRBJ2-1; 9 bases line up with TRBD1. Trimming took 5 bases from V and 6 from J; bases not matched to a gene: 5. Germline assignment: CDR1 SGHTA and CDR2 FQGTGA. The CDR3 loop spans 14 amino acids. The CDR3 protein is CASSLGQGSNEQFF. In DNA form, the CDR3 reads TGTGCCAGCAGCCTGGGACAGGGAAGCAATGAGCAGTTCTTC.

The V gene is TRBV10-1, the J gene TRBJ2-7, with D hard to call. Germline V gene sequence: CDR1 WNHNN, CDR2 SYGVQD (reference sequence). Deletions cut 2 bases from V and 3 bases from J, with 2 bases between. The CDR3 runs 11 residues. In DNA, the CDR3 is TGCGCCAGCAGTGAGATCTACGAGCAGTACTTC. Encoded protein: CASSEIYEQYF.

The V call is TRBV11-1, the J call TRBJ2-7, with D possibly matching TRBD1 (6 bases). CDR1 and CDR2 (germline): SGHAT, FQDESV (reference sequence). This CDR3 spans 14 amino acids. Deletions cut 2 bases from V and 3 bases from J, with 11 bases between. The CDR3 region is CASSLRGGGYEQYF. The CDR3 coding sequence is TGTGCCAGCAGCTTACGTGGGGGCGGCTACGAGCAGTACTTC.

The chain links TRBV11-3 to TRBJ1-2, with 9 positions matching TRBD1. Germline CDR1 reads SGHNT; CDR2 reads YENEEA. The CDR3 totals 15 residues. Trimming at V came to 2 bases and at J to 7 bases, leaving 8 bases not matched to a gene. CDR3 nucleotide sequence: TGTGCCAGCAGCTTATCCGGGACAGGGCCACTTGGCTACACCTTC. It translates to CASSLSGTGPLGYTF.

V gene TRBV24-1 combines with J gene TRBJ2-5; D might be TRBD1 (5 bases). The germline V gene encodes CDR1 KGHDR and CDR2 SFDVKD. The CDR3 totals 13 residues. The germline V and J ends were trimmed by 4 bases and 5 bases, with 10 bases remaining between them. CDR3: CATSEPNRETQYF. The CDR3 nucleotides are TGTGCCACCAGTGAGCCCAACAGGGAGACCCAGTACTTC.

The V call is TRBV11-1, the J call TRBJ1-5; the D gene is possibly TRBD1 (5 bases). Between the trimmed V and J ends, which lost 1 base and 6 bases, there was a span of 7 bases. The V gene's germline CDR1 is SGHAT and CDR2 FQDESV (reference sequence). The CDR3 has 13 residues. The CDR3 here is CASSLGGTQPQHF. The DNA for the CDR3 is TGTGCCAGCAGCTTAGGGGGCACTCAGCCCCAGCATTTT.

As DNA, the CDR3 is TGTGCCAGCAGCTTTGGGGGGGCGGAAGCCTACGAGCAGTACTTC. Protein product: CASSFGGAEAYEQYF. The chain has TRBV7-9 and TRBJ2-7; weak D call: TRBD2 (7 bases). This CDR3 spans 15 amino acids. In germline, CDR1 is SEHNR, CDR2 FQNEAQ (reference sequence). Trimming took 3 bases from V and 2 from J, leaving 14 bases between them.

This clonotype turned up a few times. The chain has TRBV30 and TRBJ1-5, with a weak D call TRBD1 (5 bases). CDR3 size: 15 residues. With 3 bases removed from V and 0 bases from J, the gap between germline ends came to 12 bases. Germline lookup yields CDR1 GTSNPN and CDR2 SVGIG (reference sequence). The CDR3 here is CAWSPTVYSNQPQHF. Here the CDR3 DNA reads TGTGCCTGGAGCCCGACAGTCTATAGCAATCAGCCCCAGCATTTT.